A single sample is the source of the 4 T cell receptor beta chains below, sequenced in a study of cytomegalovirus exposure and HLA in healthy donors. Both 60 Vbeta primers and 13 Jbeta primers went into the PCR. Only in-frame clones appear in the TCRdb table, and some are missing; sequencing was by immunoSEQ multiplex PCR. The sample has roughly 35,000 clones. The sequenced material came from PBMCs. All receptors derive from a woman between 40 and 50 years old in good health and CMV-seropositive.

This rearrangement joins TRBV27 to TRBJ2-3; 10 bases are a match to TRBD2. The CDR3 totals 19 residues. Germline V gene data show CDR1 as MNHEY and CDR2 as SMNVEV (reference sequence). V dropped 1 base and J dropped 2; count of bases not matched to a gene: 12. CDR3 protein: CASSLFATSGISYTDTQYF. CDR3 DNA: TGTGCCAGCAGTTTATTTGCCACTAGCGGGATATCATACACAGATACGCAGTATTTT.

The gene calls are TRBV19 and TRBJ2-7; TRBD1 aligns across 7 bases. CDR1 and CDR2 (germline): LNHDA, SQIVND (reference sequence). The junction had 4 bases not matched to a gene; V was cut back by 5 bases and J by 3 bases. This CDR3 is 13 amino acids long. DNA of the CDR3: TGTGCCAGTAGTTGGGGGACAGTCTACGAGCAGTACTTC. Protein product: CASSWGTVYEQYF.

CDR3 region: CASSFSGSWNEQFF. The CDR3 nucleotides read TGTGCCAGCAGCTTTAGCGGGAGCTGGAATGAGCAGTTCTTC. The rearrangement links TRBV5-6 to TRBJ2-1; 9 bases map to TRBD2. Germline values: CDR1 SGHDT, CDR2 YYEEEE. The CDR3 runs to 14 residues. The junction had 4 bases not matched to a gene; V was cut back by 2 bases and J by 7 bases.

V gene TRBV5-8 combines with J gene TRBJ1-1; D remains unclear. Germline assignment: CDR1 SGHTS and CDR2 YDEGEE. The CDR3 spans 14 residues. V lost 3 bases and J 3 bases, leaving 12 bases between the germline ends. The CDR3 DNA follows: TGTGCCAGCAGCTCCTTCACTACCTACACTGAAGCTTTCTTT. The encoded protein is CASSSFTTYTEAFF.